This TCR beta chain was obtained from a study of beta chain features in type 1 diabetes. Trimming removed 4 bases from V and 5 bases from J, with 11 bases in between. The CDR3 length is 12 residues. The germline gives CDR1 SQVTM, CDR2 ANQGSEA. The sequenced template was cDNA made from the entire isolated RNA. The table came from immunoSEQ multiplex PCR; TCRdb's copy has only in-frame clones and leaves some out. The sample lists about 450,000 clones, about an eighth occurring once. Points on this clone: Other DNA sequences in this sample translate to the same CDR3.

This receptor was obtained from a woman under 30 in good health. The chain uses TRBV29-1 and TRBJ2-5, with a tentative D call TRBD1 (6 bases). Sequenced: naive CD4+ T cells from blood. The CDR3 reads CSVAQGAETQYF. CDR3 DNA: TGCAGCGTTGCACAGGGCGCTGAGACCCAGTACTTC.